The 31 T cell receptor beta chains reported below all come from one sample, sequenced in a study of T cell repertoires in cytomegalovirus infection. TCRdb recomputed calls from the reads with MiXCR, one row per CDR3 protein. Of approximately 250,000 distinct CDR3 sequences listed, under 8.5% are singletons. The source material was PBMCs. Receptors originate from a human donor in good health (CMV status not recorded). Some clones in this sample may be carry-over from other donors' samples.

This clonotype was observed many times. The chain links TRBV5-1 to TRBJ1-1; no firm D call. The germline V and J ends were trimmed by 1 base and 1 base, with 11 bases remaining between them. There are 15 residues in the CDR3. Looked up from germline, CDR1 is SGHRS and CDR2 is YFSETQ. The CDR3 DNA reads as TGCGCCAGCAGCTTGACCGGGGTGGCGAACACTGAAGCTTTCTTT. Translating gives CASSLTGVANTEAFF.

The chain links TRBV12-3 or TRBV12-4 to TRBJ2-5, with TRBD1 matching 9 bases. J gave up 1 base and V 6 bases, and 12 bases lay outside the gene matches. This CDR3 region has 17 residues. The CDR3, as DNA: TGTGCCAGCAGCTGGGTCTGGACAGGGGAGGTCCAAGAGACCCAGTACTTC. Its translation is CASSWVWTGEVQETQYF.

At least ten counts were recorded for this clonotype. The chain couples TRBV12-3 or TRBV12-4 to TRBJ1-5; D is ambiguous. CDR3 length equals 16 residues. The V gene lost 5 bases and the J gene lost 1 base, with 15 bases spanning the gap. CDR3 loop: CASSHRSDGSNQPQHF. In nucleotides, the CDR3 is TGTGCCAGCAGTCACCGATCGGACGGGAGCAATCAGCCCCAGCATTTT.

This clonotype was seen ten or more times. The chain couples TRBV2 to TRBJ1-2; D might be TRBD1 (6 bases). The CDR3 is made up of 12 amino acids. Trimming stripped 1 base from V and 8 bases from J, with 8 bases between. Germline assignment: CDR1 SNHLY and CDR2 FYNNEI. As DNA, the CDR3 is TGTGCCAGCAGTGAAGAGGGGGGGGGCTACACCTTC. Translation gives CASSEEGGGYTF.

This clonotype has at least ten counts. This chain connects TRBV28 to TRBJ2-7; D uncertain. The CDR3 consists of 13 residues. Germline values: CDR1 MDHEN, CDR2 SYDVKM. The V and J ends lost 8 bases and 2 bases respectively, with 13 bases between them. This chain's CDR3 is CASQKTDPYEQYF. The DNA for the CDR3 is TGTGCCAGCCAAAAGACGGATCCCTACGAGCAGTACTTC.

This clonotype was counted ten times or more. J is TRBJ1-2 and V is TRBV6-2 or TRBV6-3; D remains ambiguous. Germline CDR1 MNHEY, CDR2 SVGEGT. The CDR3 is 14 residues long. Trimming stripped 0 bases from V and 6 bases from J, with 11 bases between. CDR3 bases: TGTGCCAGCAGTTACTCCACCCTTGGGAATGGCTACACCTTC. Its protein is CASSYSTLGNGYTF.

This clonotype was found many times. CDR3 nucleotides: TGTGCCAGCAGCCAAAGAACAGGGACGACGCAGTATTTT. Protein sequence: CASSQRTGTTQYF. V and J are TRBV14 and TRBJ2-3; weak D call: TRBD1 (6 bases). The V gene lost 2 bases and the J gene lost 9 bases, with 12 bases spanning the gap. The length of the CDR3 is 13 residues. CDR1 SGHDN and CDR2 FVKESK come from the germline V gene.

This clonotype was counted at least ten times. The junction differs from germline at one of its ends, possibly a read error. This chain joins TRBV28 and TRBJ2-5; TRBD1 is a possible D gene (5 bases). There are 14 residues in the CDR3. CDR1 is MDHEN, CDR2 SYDVKM, per germline. CDR3 in DNA: TGTGCCAGCAGTTTACAAGGGGTTCAAGGGACCCAGTACTTC. Translation gives CASSLQGVQGTQYF.

The sample holds many counts of this clonotype. The chain links TRBV10-3 to TRBJ1-1; the match to TRBD1 covers 7 bases. Per germline, CDR1 ENHRY and CDR2 SYGVKD. The CDR3 runs to 11 residues. The V segment lost 6 bases and the J segment 9 bases; nucleotides outside the gene matches: 4. As DNA, the CDR3 is TGTGCCATCAGGGGGGACAGAAAAGCTTTCTTT. It is translated as CAIRGDRKAFF.

This clonotype was seen many times. The chain links TRBV29-1 to TRBJ1-4; no definite D call. The CDR3 spans 14 residues. The V end was cut by 4 bases, the J end by 6 bases, with 15 bases between. CDR1 is SQVTM, CDR2 ANQGSEA, per germline. The CDR3 here is CSVGPSARDEKLFF. CDR3 nucleotides: TGCAGCGTTGGGCCCTCCGCAAGAGATGAAAAACTGTTTTTT.

This clonotype was observed a few times. V is TRBV20-1 and J is TRBJ1-5; no definite D call. The CDR3 runs 15 residues. The ends were cut back, 1 base at V and 2 bases at J, with 12 bases in the middle. The germline CDR1 and CDR2 sequences are DFQATT and SNEGSKA (reference sequence). CDR3 amino acids: CSARVEGRGNQPQHF. The CDR3 DNA reads TGCAGTGCTAGAGTCGAAGGGCGCGGCAATCAGCCCCAGCATTTT.

This clonotype was observed many times. CDR3: CASIRRDLIGYEQYF. CDR3 DNA sequence: TGCGCCAGCATTAGGCGGGACTTAATTGGCTACGAGCAGTACTTC. The V and J genes are TRBV23-1 and TRBJ2-7; D possibly corresponds to TRBD2 (6 bases). TRBV23-1 is treated as an ORF (open reading frame) with a function not yet certain. Trimming pared 7 bases from V and 3 bases from J, leaving 19 bases between. This CDR3 comprises 15 residues.

A few counts support this clonotype. The chain has TRBV7-9 and TRBJ2-5, with unresolved D. Germline CDR1 SEHNR, CDR2 FQNEAQ (reference sequence). The V end was cut by 0 bases, the J end by 5 bases, with 10 bases between. The CDR3 extends over 14 amino acids. CDR3 nucleotides: TGTGCCAGCAGCTTAGCGGGAACATCGGAGACCCAGTACTTC. It yields the protein CASSLAGTSETQYF.

This clonotype was detected only a few times. The chain carries TRBV19 and TRBJ1-3; D gene ambiguous. V gave up 10 bases and J gave up 4 bases, with 8 bases separating them. Germline V CDR1 and CDR2: LNHDA, SQIVND (reference sequence). The CDR3 consists of 11 residues. DNA for the CDR3: TGTGCCACCTCCCGCGGAAACACCATATATTTT. It codes for CATSRGNTIYF. The full variable domain, with the rest looked up from reference TRBV19 and TRBJ1-3, is DGGITQSPKYLFRKEGQNVTLSCEQNLNHDAMYWYRQDPGQGLRLIYYSQIVNDFQKGDIAEGYSVSREKKESFPLTVTSAQKNPTAFYLCATSRGNTIYFGEGSWLTVV.

The sample holds many counts of this clonotype. This chain links TRBV5-6 with TRBJ2-5, with TRBD1 matching 8 bases. Germline V gene sequence: CDR1 SGHDT, CDR2 YYEEEE. The junction had 13 bases not matched to a gene; V was cut back by 7 bases and J by 5 bases. The length of the CDR3 is 15 residues. The CDR3 nucleotides are TGTGCCAGCCAGGGGGCGGGGAGAGGTATTGAGACCCAGTACTTC. This codes for CASQGAGRGIETQYF.

In this sample, this clonotype turned up many times. This sequence joins TRBV7-4 and TRBJ2-5, with D possibly matching TRBD2 (7 bases). In germline, CDR1 is SGHVT, CDR2 SQSDAQ. CDR3 size: 16 residues. V dropped 4 bases and J dropped 7 bases, with 22 bases sitting between them. The CDR3 region has the DNA TGTGCCAGCAGCTCCGATGGGGGGGCCTGTTTTTGGACCCAGTACTTC. Amino acids: CASSSDGGACFWTQYF. The variable domain in full, with the rest retrieved from reference TRBV7-4 and TRBJ2-5, is GAGVSQSPRYKVAKRGRDVALRCDSISGHVTLYWYRQTLGQGSEVLTYSQSDAQRDKSGRPSGRFSAERPERSVSTLKIQRTEQGDSAVYLCASSSDGGACFWTQYFGPGTRLLVL.

This clonotype was seen repeatedly, ten times or more. The rearrangement uses TRBV6-2 or TRBV6-3 and TRBJ2-1; 11 bases are shared with TRBD2. There are 15 residues in the CDR3. J lost 4 bases, V lost 6 bases, and 5 bases had no gene match. In germline, CDR1 is MNHEY, CDR2 SVGEGT. In nucleotides, the CDR3 is TGTGCCAGCAGCCCAGGGACTAGCGGTTACAATGAGCAGTTCTTC. It translates to CASSPGTSGYNEQFF.

This clonotype was counted ten times or more. The CDR3 spells CSAQQGAGGYTF. Here the CDR3 DNA reads TGCAGTGCTCAACAGGGGGCGGGTGGCTACACCTTC. V is TRBV20-1 and J is TRBJ1-2; 9 bases align to TRBD1. The CDR3 is made up of 12 amino acids. V trimming: 5 bases; J trimming: 7 bases; junction bases outside the gene matches: 5. Germline assignment: CDR1 DFQATT and CDR2 SNEGSKA (reference sequence).

The table lists this clonotype with many counts. The chain employs TRBV28 and TRBJ2-1; D perhaps matches TRBD1 (5 bases). Trimming left V 2 bases short and J 9 bases short, with 17 bases between. CDR3 size: 15 residues. The germline V gene has CDR1 MDHEN and CDR2 SYDVKM. CDR3 sequence: CASSLRGLGVAEQFF. CDR3 bases: TGTGCCAGCAGTTTACGTGGCCTAGGGGTGGCTGAGCAGTTCTTC.

This clonotype has at least ten counts. The V call is TRBV6-5, the J call TRBJ2-1; no reliable D call. The V end was cut by 8 bases, the J end by 8 bases, with 19 bases between. This CDR3 spans 14 amino acids. CDR1 is MNHEY, CDR2 SVGAGI, per germline. DNA for the CDR3: TGTGCCAGCCAGATGCTGAGTCAGCACGATGAGCAGTTCTTC. Translated: CASQMLSQHDEQFF.

The chain is built from TRBV4-2 and TRBJ2-5; D uncertain. Germline CDR1 and CDR2: LGHNA and YNFKEQ. CDR3 length: 14 amino acids. V was trimmed by 0 bases and J by 5 bases, leaving 10 bases between them. CDR3 bases: TGTGCCAGCAGCCAAGATATTGTGTCGGAGACCCAGTACTTC. Protein product: CASSQDIVSETQYF.

This clonotype came up many times. The chain links TRBV20-1 to TRBJ1-2, with D possibly being TRBD1 (5 bases). The V end was cut by 4 bases, the J end by 5 bases, with 14 bases between. CDR1 and CDR2 (germline): DFQATT, SNEGSKA (reference sequence). The CDR3 is made up of 13 amino acids. The DNA for the CDR3 is TGCAGTGCTATAACCGGGACGGCGTATGGCTACACCTTC. This codes for CSAITGTAYGYTF.

This clonotype was seen ten or more times. The rearrangement links TRBV6-2 or TRBV6-3 to TRBJ1-2; D gene ambiguous. The CDR3 loop spans 12 amino acids. Trimming pared 4 bases from V and 8 bases from J, leaving 11 bases between. Germline CDR1 MNHEY, CDR2 SVGEGT. The CDR3 nucleotides read TGTGCCAGCAGTTCTTCCATTGGGGGCTACACCTTC. Protein: CASSSSIGGYTF.

This clonotype was seen at least ten times. This chain links TRBV6-5 with TRBJ2-3; tentatively, D is TRBD2 (7 bases). Germline V gives CDR1 MNHEY, CDR2 SVGAGI. The CDR3 length is 15 residues. The V and J ends lost 5 bases and 1 base respectively, with 13 bases between them. The CDR3: CASSGRGGGTDTQYF. The CDR3 DNA sequence: TGTGCCAGCAGTGGAAGAGGGGGGGGCACAGATACGCAGTATTTT.

The CDR3 DNA reads as TGCAGTGCTAGAGACAGGGTTGGGGCCAACGTCCTGACTTTC. Translation gives CSARDRVGANVLTF. V usage is TRBV20-1 and J usage is TRBJ2-6, with D perhaps matching TRBD1 (5 bases). V lost 0 bases and J lost 3, with 6 bases in between. The germline V gene encodes CDR1 DFQATT and CDR2 SNEGSKA (reference sequence). This CDR3 has 14 amino acids.

This clonotype was detected ten times or more. Germline and junction disagree at one end, which may indicate a read error. The rearrangement links TRBV4-1 to TRBJ1-2; D unresolved. The CDR3 is 14 residues long. Germline CDR1 reads MGHRA; CDR2 reads YSYEKL. As DNA, the CDR3 is TGCGCCAGCCGCCAGTCTGGGTCTCACTATGGCTACACCTTC. Translation: CASRQSGSHYGYTF.

Ten or more counts support this clonotype. The gene calls are TRBV2 and TRBJ2-3; D gene ambiguous. V lost 2 bases to trimming and J lost 4 bases, with 13 bases between them. Per germline, CDR1 SNHLY and CDR2 FYNNEI. The CDR3 is 15 residues long. The CDR3 coding sequence is TGTGCCAGCAGTGAAAATCAGGTCGCGGCAGATACGCAGTATTTT. It translates to CASSENQVAADTQYF.

There are a few counts of this clonotype. The chain recombines TRBV29-1 with TRBJ2-7; D is undetermined. The V gene lost 6 bases and the J gene lost 2 bases, with 14 bases spanning the gap. The CDR3 spans 13 residues. Germline CDR1 SQVTM, CDR2 ANQGSEA. The chain's CDR3 is CSVRTAVTYEQYF. In nucleotides, the CDR3 is TGCAGCGTCCGGACGGCGGTAACCTACGAGCAGTACTTC.

This clonotype was found many times. The V call is TRBV28, the J call TRBJ2-7, with 7 bases lining up with TRBD2. The CDR3 totals 14 residues. In germline, CDR1 is MDHEN, CDR2 SYDVKM. V lost 7 bases to trimming and J lost 0 bases; unmatched junction nucleotides: 6. The CDR3 nucleotides read TGTGCCAGCAACCCTAGCGGTAGCTCCTACGAGCAGTACTTC. It translates to CASNPSGSSYEQYF.

This clonotype was detected many times. The J gene is TRBJ1-1, the V gene TRBV7-9, with D hard to call. This CDR3 region has 16 residues. Germline CDR1 reads SEHNR; CDR2 reads FQNEAQ (reference sequence). With 1 base removed from V and 1 base from J, the gap between germline ends came to 13 bases. The CDR3 DNA sequence: TGTGCCAGCAGCTTAGTGGCGGGTCGGGGGAACACTGAAGCTTTCTTT. It encodes CASSLVAGRGNTEAFF.

The chain is built from TRBV28 and TRBJ1-1; D remains ambiguous. Germline CDR1 is MDHEN and CDR2 is SYDVKM. There are 12 residues in the CDR3. The V end lost 8 bases, the J end lost 11 bases, and 18 bases lay between the germline ends. CDR3 protein: CASQHEHLRAFF. The CDR3 nucleotides read TGTGCCAGCCAACACGAACACCTGAGGGCTTTCTTT. Full variable domain (missing parts from reference TRBV28 and TRBJ1-1): DVKVTQSSRYLVKRTGEKVFLECVQDMDHENMFWYRQDPGLGLRLIYFSYDVKMKEKGDIPEGYSVSREKKERFSLILESASTNQTSMYLCASQHEHLRAFFGQGTRLTVV.